This T cell receptor (beta chain) comes out of a study of T cell changes during pregnancy in multiple sclerosis. The trim removed 4 bases at V and 5 bases at J, leaving 4 bases unmatched. Germline CDR1 is SGHTA and CDR2 is FQGTGA. The CDR3 has 15 amino acids. Sequencing was performed with immunoSEQ multiplex PCR; in TCRdb, only in-frame clones are kept and a portion is missing. The repertoire holds 80,000 to 100,000 clones, approximately 94% seen once, with 0.99% in the top ten. The source was peripheral blood, collected after pregnancy. The V gene is TRBV7-3, the J gene TRBJ2-7; the match to TRBD2 covers 14 bases. This clonotype was obtained from a female donor with multiple sclerosis, enrolled in a pregnancy study. The CDR3 protein is CASSSGLAGVDEQYF. The DNA of the CDR3 is TGTGCCAGCAGCTCGGGACTAGCGGGAGTCGACGAGCAGTACTTC. Looking up the rest from reference TRBV7-3 and TRBJ2-7 gives the full variable domain: GAGVSQTPSNKVTEKGKYVELRCDPISGHTALYWYRQSLGQGPEFLIYFQGTGAADDSGLPNDRFFAVRPEGSVSTLKIQRTERGDSAVYLCASSSGLAGVDEQYFGPGTRLTVT.